This passage covers 21 T cell receptor beta chains from one sample sequenced in a study of T-cell memory formation after mild COVID-19. One entry per CDR3 protein results from TCRdb running MiXCR on the 5' RACE reads. Here the sample spans hundreds of thousands of distinct CDR3 sequences, around 22% being singletons. The specimen was PBMCs or a T cell subset sorted from them (not recorded which). All receptors derive from an adult woman who had mild COVID-19 (a few samples of this study predate the infection). Cell type and time point are not known.

This clonotype was recorded a few times. The rearrangement uses TRBV4-3 and TRBJ2-3; 11 bases align to TRBD2. The CDR3 length is 16 residues. Germline trimming cut 2 bases from V and 5 bases from J; bases unmatched to any gene: 6. The germline CDR1 and CDR2 sequences are LGHNA and YSLEER. The DNA of the CDR3 is TGCGCCAGCAGCCAACGTAATAGCGGGAGGGAAGATACGCAGTATTTT. Its translation: CASSQRNSGREDTQYF.

This clonotype was detected a few times. The J gene is TRBJ1-1, the V gene TRBV5-1, with 7 positions matching TRBD1. V was pared by 3 bases and J by 4 bases, with 6 bases of the junction left unmatched. Germline CDR1 and CDR2: SGHRS and YFSETQ. This CDR3 comprises 14 residues. The CDR3 DNA sequence: TGCGCCAGCAGCTCGCAGGGGGAGAGCACTGAAGCTTTCTTT. It specifies CASSSQGESTEAFF.

This clonotype occurred many times. The chain employs TRBV24-1 and TRBJ2-1, with a tentative D call TRBD1 (5 bases). CDR1 and CDR2 (germline): KGHDR, SFDVKD. The CDR3 extends over 15 amino acids. Deletions cut 5 bases from V and 0 bases from J, with 10 bases between. The CDR3 region has the DNA TGTGCCACCAGTGCCCAGCAGGGCTCCTACAATGAGCAGTTCTTC. It translates to CATSAQQGSYNEQFF.

CDR3 residues: CASSEQRRILYGYTF. The CDR3 nucleotides are TGTGCCAGCAGTGAACAAAGGCGGATCCTCTATGGCTACACCTTC. The chain recombines TRBV6-1 with TRBJ1-2; D not resolved. This CDR3 comprises 15 residues. The V and J ends lost 2 bases and 4 bases respectively, with 14 bases between them. Germline CDR1 is MNHNS and CDR2 is SASEGT.

This chain connects TRBV5-6 to TRBJ1-2; a weak D match, TRBD1 (5 bases). V was cut by 3 bases and J by 0 bases, with 12 bases left in between. Looked up from germline, CDR1 is SGHDT and CDR2 is YYEEEE. The CDR3 extends over 15 amino acids. The chain's CDR3 is CASSYYRSSNYGYTF. In DNA form, the CDR3 reads TGTGCCAGCAGCTACTACAGGTCTTCTAACTATGGCTACACCTTC.

The rearrangement uses TRBV5-1 and TRBJ2-3; either TRBD1 or TRBD2 may supply D (5 bases each). CDR1 SGHRS and CDR2 YFSETQ come from the germline V gene. Trimming cost V 5 bases and J 1 base, with 11 bases left between them. This CDR3 comprises 14 residues. For the CDR3, the DNA is TGCGCCAGCAGGAGGGAAGGGGGCACAGATACGCAGTATTTT. This encodes CASRREGGTDTQYF.

CDR3 sequence: CASSYSFSDIRSLSSYEQYF. The CDR3, as DNA: TGTGCCAGCAGTTACTCCTTCTCGGACATCCGATCACTGAGCTCCTACGAGCAGTACTTC. The chain joins TRBV6-5 to TRBJ2-7, with D possibly TRBD1 on 5 matching bases. The CDR3 extends over 20 amino acids. The germline CDR1 and CDR2 sequences are MNHEY and SVGAGI. V was pared by 0 bases and J by 0 bases, with 24 bases between.

This rearrangement joins TRBV4-2 to TRBJ1-4, with TRBD1 matching over 9 bases. This CDR3 spans 15 amino acids. The J segment lost 11 bases and the V segment lost 0 bases, leaving 7 bases of the junction unmatched. The germline V gene has CDR1 LGHNA and CDR2 YNFKEQ. This chain's CDR3 is CASSQEGQGNPKLFF. The CDR3 DNA reads TGTGCCAGCAGCCAAGAGGGACAGGGAAACCCCAAACTGTTTTTT.

This chain connects TRBV24-1 to TRBJ2-1, with D possibly being TRBD1 (6 bases). Germline CDR1 KGHDR, CDR2 SFDVKD. There are 14 residues in the CDR3. The V end lost 4 bases, the J end lost 7 bases, and 13 bases lay between the germline ends. This CDR3 is CATSEYPQGNEQFF. DNA of the CDR3: TGTGCCACCAGTGAGTACCCACAGGGAAATGAGCAGTTCTTC.

This clonotype was detected only a few times. V and J are TRBV30 and TRBJ2-3; D call uncertain. The CDR3 totals 13 residues. The V and J ends lost 4 bases and 6 bases respectively, with 14 bases between them. The V gene's germline CDR1 is GTSNPN and CDR2 SVGIG (reference sequence). The CDR3 is CAWTLPSGDTQYF. The CDR3 nucleotides are TGTGCCTGGACCCTACCCTCTGGGGATACGCAGTATTTT.

This clonotype appeared a few times. The J gene is TRBJ2-5, the V gene TRBV7-6, with D hard to call. CDR1 is SGHVS, CDR2 FNYEAQ, per germline. The V and J ends lost 5 bases and 4 bases respectively, with 14 bases between them. The CDR3 is made up of 14 amino acids. The CDR3 reads CASSPRSTAETQYF. In DNA, the CDR3 is TGTGCCAGCAGCCCAAGGAGTACGGCAGAGACCCAGTACTTC.

This clonotype was counted between two and nine times. The chain links TRBV7-2 to TRBJ1-1; D possibly corresponds to TRBD1 (6 bases). V dropped 6 bases and J dropped 1 base, with 15 bases sitting between them. Germline V lookup: CDR1 SGHTA, CDR2 FQGNSA. This CDR3 comprises 15 residues. This CDR3 is CASSYQGGANTEAFF. CDR3 sequence (DNA): TGTGCCAGCAGTTATCAAGGGGGAGCGAACACTGAAGCTTTCTTT.

V is TRBV25-1 and J is TRBJ2-6; possibly TRBD1 for D (6 bases). The V end was cut by 6 bases, the J end by 0 bases, with 12 bases between. The germline gives CDR1 MGHDK, CDR2 SYGVNS. The CDR3 has 16 amino acids. The CDR3 DNA follows: TGTGCCAGCAGCCAGGGGTCAGGCTCTGGGGCCAACGTCCTGACTTTC. Translated, it gives CASSQGSGSGANVLTF.

In its sample, this clonotype was seen a few times. The genes are TRBV18 and TRBJ1-1; maybe TRBD1 (5 bases). The CDR3 is 15 amino acids. V was trimmed by 1 base and J by 1 base, leaving 10 bases between them. Germline V gene lookup returns CDR1 KGHSH and CDR2 LQKENI. The DNA for the CDR3 is TGTGCCAGCTCACCACGAGACAGTAGGAACACTGAAGCTTTCTTT. Encoded protein: CASSPRDSRNTEAFF.

This clonotype came up a few times. The V and J genes are TRBV10-3 and TRBJ2-1; no definite D call. From germline, CDR1 is ENHRY and CDR2 SYGVKD. The CDR3 has 12 residues. Trimming took off 3 bases at V and 7 bases at J, with 7 bases between the two ends. The CDR3 loop is CAISEETNEQFF. CDR3 in DNA: TGTGCCATCAGTGAAGAGACGAATGAGCAGTTCTTC.

The V call is TRBV7-3, the J call TRBJ2-3; TRBD2 matches at 11 bases. This CDR3 spans 16 amino acids. Germline V gene data show CDR1 as SGHTA and CDR2 as FQGTGA. Trimming at V came to 5 bases and at J to 1 base, leaving 5 bases not matched to a gene. In nucleotides, the CDR3 is TGTGCCAGCAGCACTCCACTAGCGGGGGGCACAGATACGCAGTATTTT. Amino acid sequence: CASSTPLAGGTDTQYF. Supplemented by reference TRBV7-3 and TRBJ2-3, the full variable domain reads GAGVSQTPSNKVTEKGKYVELRCDPISGHTALYWYRQSLGQGPEFLIYFQGTGAADDSGLPNDRFFAVRPEGSVSTLKIQRTERGDSAVYLCASSTPLAGGTDTQYFGPGTRLTVL.

This clonotype was counted between two and nine times. The J gene is TRBJ2-7, the V gene TRBV7-9; D perhaps matches TRBD1 (6 bases). Trimming shortened V by 8 bases and J by 5 bases, and 16 bases separated the two germline ends. The CDR3 totals 13 residues. Germline V gene sequence: CDR1 SEHNR, CDR2 FQNEAQ (reference sequence). DNA of the CDR3: TGTGCCAGCGGCGACAGGCCCCCCGACGAGCAGTACTTC. Translating gives CASGDRPPDEQYF.

This clonotype was recorded a few times. This chain uses TRBV29-1 with TRBJ2-7, with a tentative D call TRBD1 (6 bases). The V gene's germline CDR1 is SQVTM and CDR2 ANQGSEA. The length of the CDR3 is 12 residues. V was cut by 7 bases and J by 2 bases, with 12 bases left in between. The DNA for the CDR3 is TGCAGCGGCCGGACAGAGACCTACGAGCAGTACTTC. Its protein product is CSGRTETYEQYF.

V usage is TRBV25-1 and J usage is TRBJ2-5; D is unresolved. The CDR3 sequence is 11 residues long. V was clipped by 8 bases and J by 5 bases, with 9 bases between them. Germline CDR1 is MGHDK and CDR2 is SYGVNS. CDR3 sequence (DNA): TGTGCCAGCGCCATCCGTGAGACCCAGTACTTC. Translation gives CASAIRETQYF.

This chain joins TRBV7-9 and TRBJ2-3, with 9 bases aligning to TRBD2. Germline-derived CDR1 and CDR2 are SEHNR and FQNEAQ (reference sequence). The CDR3 is 15 residues long. The trim removed 1 base at V and 6 bases at J, leaving 5 bases unmatched. CDR3 loop: CASSLVAGGEDTQYF. The CDR3 coding sequence is TGTGCCAGCAGCTTAGTTGCGGGGGGGGAGGATACGCAGTATTTT.

This clonotype was detected only a few times. This chain joins TRBV12-3 or TRBV12-4 and TRBJ2-2, with 9 nucleotides matching TRBD1. V shed 6 bases and J 4 bases; nucleotides not matched to a gene: 6. The CDR3 runs 15 residues. The CDR3 DNA sequence: TGTGCCAGCAGACTGGACAGGGGTGGCACCGGGGAGCTGTTTTTT. Translating it yields CASRLDRGGTGELFF.